This TCR beta chain originates from a study of blood T cell repertoires in COVID-19. Study-level information: Specimens from acute and convalescent COVID-19 originated in the United States, Italy and Spain.

Enrolled through a virtual design, the participants were between 18 and 89 years of age and came from 24 US areas. Clinical histories supplied by participants themselves formed the basis of cohort assignment. As originally analysed: The assay estimated nucleated cells by amplifying reference gene primers. Repertoires were generated with immunoSEQ multiplex PCR, while TCRdb's copy carries only in-frame clones and drops some. The DNA gave D and trimming, while V, J and clone size come from that table. The profile shows some 200,000 clones, 70% to 85% of them singletons. The germline V gene has CDR1 MRHNA and CDR2 SNTAGT. The CDR3 has 15 residues. V gave up 9 bases and J gave up 4 bases; unmatched junction bases: 12.

The TCR sequence derives from a woman in her fifties or sixties with acute COVID-19. This rearrangement joins TRBV6-4 to TRBJ2-3; TRBD1 matches 8 bases. Sequencing was performed on PBMCs or T cells enriched from blood (not recorded which). This CDR3 is CARGPGGEVADTQYF. The DNA for the CDR3 is TGTGCCAGGGGCCCAGGGGGCGAGGTCGCAGATACGCAGTATTTT.